The T cell receptor (beta chain) described here comes from a study of blood T cells in healthy people across ages. Every sample yielded at least 6.5 million isolated PBMCs. The authors extracted at least 6 micrograms of total RNA per sample. CDR3 length: 14 amino acids. The J segment lost 8 bases and the V segment lost 6 bases, leaving 8 bases of the junction unmatched. This clonotype was counted only a few times. The antigen remains unidentified. Points from the study as a whole: Higher diversity, along with more naive CD4+ cells, distinguished long-lived donors from aged donors.

Primed by a sample-barcoded 5' primer and a J-beta primer mix, a second PCR proceeded for about 6 to 11 cycles. The template-switch adaptor, which had 12 random nucleotides, put a tag on each cDNA molecule. TCRdb fed the 5' RACE reads into MiXCR, producing one record per CDR3 protein. Of roughly 1,700,000 distinct CDR3 sequences listed, roughly 27% are singletons. The sequenced sample was blood. This receptor was taken from a woman aged 25 to 39 in good health. The chain recombines TRBV12-3 or TRBV12-4 with TRBJ1-4; 8 bases are a match to TRBD1. CDR3 protein: CASRIQGVREKLFF. The CDR3 DNA follows: TGTGCCAGCAGAATACAGGGGGTACGAGAAAAACTGTTTTTT.